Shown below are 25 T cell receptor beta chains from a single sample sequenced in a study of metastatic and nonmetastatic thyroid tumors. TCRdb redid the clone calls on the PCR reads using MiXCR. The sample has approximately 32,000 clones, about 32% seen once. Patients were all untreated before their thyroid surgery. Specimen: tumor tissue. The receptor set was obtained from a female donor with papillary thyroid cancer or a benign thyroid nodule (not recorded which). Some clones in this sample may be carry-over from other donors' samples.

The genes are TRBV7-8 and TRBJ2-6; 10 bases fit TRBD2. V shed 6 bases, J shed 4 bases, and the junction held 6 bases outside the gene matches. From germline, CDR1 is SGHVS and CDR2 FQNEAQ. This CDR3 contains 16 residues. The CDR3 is CASSPAGGLGANVLTF. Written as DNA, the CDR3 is TGTGCCAGCAGTCCAGCGGGAGGGCTCGGGGCCAACGTCCTGACTTTC.

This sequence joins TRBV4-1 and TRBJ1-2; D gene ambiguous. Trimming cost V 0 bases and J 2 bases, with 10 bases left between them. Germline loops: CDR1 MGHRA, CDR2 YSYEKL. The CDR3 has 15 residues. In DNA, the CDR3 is TGCGCCAGCAGCCAAGATCGTCGCAGCAACTATGGCTACACCTTC. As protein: CASSQDRRSNYGYTF.

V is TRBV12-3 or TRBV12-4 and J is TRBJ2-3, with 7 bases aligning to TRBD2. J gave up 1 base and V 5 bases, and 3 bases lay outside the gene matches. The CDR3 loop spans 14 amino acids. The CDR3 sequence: CASSGGRGTDTQYF. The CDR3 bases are TGTGCCAGCAGTGGGGGGAGGGGCACAGATACGCAGTATTTT.

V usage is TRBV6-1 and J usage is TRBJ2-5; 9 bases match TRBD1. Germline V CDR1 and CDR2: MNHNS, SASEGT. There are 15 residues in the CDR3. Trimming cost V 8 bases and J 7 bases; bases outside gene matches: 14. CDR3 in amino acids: CASGGRTGAAGTQYF. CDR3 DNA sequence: TGTGCCAGCGGCGGGCGGACAGGGGCCGCGGGGACCCAGTACTTC.

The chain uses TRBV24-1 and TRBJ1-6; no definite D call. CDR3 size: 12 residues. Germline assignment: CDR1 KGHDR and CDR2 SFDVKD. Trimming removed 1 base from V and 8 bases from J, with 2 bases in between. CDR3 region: CATSDLYSPLHF. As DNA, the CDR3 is TGTGCCACCAGTGATTTATATTCACCCCTCCACTTT.

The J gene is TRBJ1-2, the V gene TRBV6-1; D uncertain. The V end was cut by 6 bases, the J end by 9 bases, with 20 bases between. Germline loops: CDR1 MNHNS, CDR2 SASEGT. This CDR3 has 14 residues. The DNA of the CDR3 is TGTGCCAGCAGGGTGGAGACCGCAGATTTTTGCTACACCTTC. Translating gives CASRVETADFCYTF.

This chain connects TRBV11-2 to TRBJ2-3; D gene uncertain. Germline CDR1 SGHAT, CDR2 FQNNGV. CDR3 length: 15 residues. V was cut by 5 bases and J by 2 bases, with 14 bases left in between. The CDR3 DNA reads TGTGCCAGCAGCCCTCGTGGCAGAGCCACAGATACGCAGTATTTT. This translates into CASSPRGRATDTQYF.

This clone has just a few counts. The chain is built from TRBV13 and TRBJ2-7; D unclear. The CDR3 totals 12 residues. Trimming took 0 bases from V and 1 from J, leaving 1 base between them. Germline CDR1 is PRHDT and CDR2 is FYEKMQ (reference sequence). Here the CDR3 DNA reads TGTGCCAGCAGCTTAGGGTCCTACGAGCAGTACTTC. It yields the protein CASSLGSYEQYF.

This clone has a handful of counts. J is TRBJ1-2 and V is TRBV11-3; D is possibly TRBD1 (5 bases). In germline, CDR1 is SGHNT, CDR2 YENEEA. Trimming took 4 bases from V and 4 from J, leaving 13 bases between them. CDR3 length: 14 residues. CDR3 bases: TGTGCCAGCAGCTCCCGACAGACATTCTATGGCTACACCTTC. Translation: CASSSRQTFYGYTF. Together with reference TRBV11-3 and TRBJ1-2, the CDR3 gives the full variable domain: EAGVVQSPRYKIIEKKQPVAFWCNPISGHNTLYWYLQNLGQGPELLIRYENEEAVDDSQLPKDRFSAERLKGVDSTLKIQPAELGDSAVYLCASSSRQTFYGYTFGSGTRLTVV.

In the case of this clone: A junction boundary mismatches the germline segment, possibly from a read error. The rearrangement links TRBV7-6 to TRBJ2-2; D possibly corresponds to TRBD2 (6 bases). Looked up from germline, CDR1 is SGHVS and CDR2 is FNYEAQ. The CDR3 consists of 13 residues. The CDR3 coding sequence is TGTGCCAGCAGCCTTAGCGGCACCGTGGAGCTGTTTTTT. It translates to CASSLSGTVELFF.

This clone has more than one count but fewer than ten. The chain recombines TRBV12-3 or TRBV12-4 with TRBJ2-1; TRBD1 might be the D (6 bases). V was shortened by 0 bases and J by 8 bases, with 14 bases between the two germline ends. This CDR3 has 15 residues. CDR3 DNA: TGTGCCAGCAGTTTAGCAGGGGGTAAGGGCGATGAGCAGTTCTTC. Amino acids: CASSLAGGKGDEQFF.

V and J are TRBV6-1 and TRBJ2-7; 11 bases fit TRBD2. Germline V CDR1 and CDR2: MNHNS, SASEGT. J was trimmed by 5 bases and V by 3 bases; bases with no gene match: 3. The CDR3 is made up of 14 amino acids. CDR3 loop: CASSDWGLADEQYF. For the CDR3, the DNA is TGTGCCAGCAGTGATTGGGGACTAGCGGACGAGCAGTACTTC.

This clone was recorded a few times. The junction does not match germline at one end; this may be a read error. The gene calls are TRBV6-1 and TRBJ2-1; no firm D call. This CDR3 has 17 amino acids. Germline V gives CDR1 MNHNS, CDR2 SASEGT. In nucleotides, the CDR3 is TGTGCCAGCAGTGAAATCCGGACCCCACCCTCCTTCAATGAGCAGTTCTTC. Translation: CASSEIRTPPSFNEQFF.

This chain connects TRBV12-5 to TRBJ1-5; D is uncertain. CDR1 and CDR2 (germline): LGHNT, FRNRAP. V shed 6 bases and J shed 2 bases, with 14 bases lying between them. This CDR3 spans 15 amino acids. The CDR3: CASGSRVFGNQPQHF. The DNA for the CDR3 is TGTGCTAGTGGCTCCCGGGTTTTCGGCAATCAGCCCCAGCATTTT.

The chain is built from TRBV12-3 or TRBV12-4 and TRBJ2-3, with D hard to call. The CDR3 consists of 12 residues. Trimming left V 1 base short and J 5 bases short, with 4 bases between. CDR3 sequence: CASSLGGDTQYF. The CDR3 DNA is TGTGCCAGCAGTTTAGGGGGAGATACGCAGTATTTT.

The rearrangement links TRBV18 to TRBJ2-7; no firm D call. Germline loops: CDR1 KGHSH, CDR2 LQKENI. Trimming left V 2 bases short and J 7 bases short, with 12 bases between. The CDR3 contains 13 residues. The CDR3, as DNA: TGTGCCAGCTCACCATTGGCCTTGAGGGAGCAGTACTTC. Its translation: CASSPLALREQYF.

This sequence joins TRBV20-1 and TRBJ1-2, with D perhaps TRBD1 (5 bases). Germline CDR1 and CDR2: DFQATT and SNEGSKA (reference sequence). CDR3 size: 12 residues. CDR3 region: CTLRTRDYGYTF. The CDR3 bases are TGCACCTTGAGGACAAGAGACTATGGCTACACCTTC.

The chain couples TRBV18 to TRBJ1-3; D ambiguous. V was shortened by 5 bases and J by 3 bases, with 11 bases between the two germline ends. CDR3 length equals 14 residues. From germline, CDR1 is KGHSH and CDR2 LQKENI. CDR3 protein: CASSGSTDGNTIYF. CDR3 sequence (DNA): TGTGCCAGCTCAGGTTCGACGGATGGAAACACCATATATTTT.

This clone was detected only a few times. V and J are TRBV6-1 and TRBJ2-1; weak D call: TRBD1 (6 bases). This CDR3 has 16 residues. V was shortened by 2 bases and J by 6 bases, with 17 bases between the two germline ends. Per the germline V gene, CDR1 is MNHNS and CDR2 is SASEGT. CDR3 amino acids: CASSESTGFPLNEQFF. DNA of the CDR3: TGTGCCAGCAGTGAAAGCACAGGGTTCCCCCTCAATGAGCAGTTCTTC.

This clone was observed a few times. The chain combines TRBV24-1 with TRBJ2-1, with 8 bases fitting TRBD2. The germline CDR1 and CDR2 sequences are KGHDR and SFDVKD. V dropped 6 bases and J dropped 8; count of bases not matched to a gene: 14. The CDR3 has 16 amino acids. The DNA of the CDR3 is TGTGCCACCAGTTATTCCCGGGAGGGTAGACGTGATGAGCAGTTCTTC. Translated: CATSYSREGRRDEQFF.

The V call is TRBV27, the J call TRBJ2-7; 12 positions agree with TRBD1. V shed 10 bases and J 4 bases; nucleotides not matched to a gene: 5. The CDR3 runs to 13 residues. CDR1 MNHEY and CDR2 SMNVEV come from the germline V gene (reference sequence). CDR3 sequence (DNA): TGTGCCACCTGGGACAGGGGGCAGTACGAGCAGTACTTC. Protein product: CATWDRGQYEQYF.

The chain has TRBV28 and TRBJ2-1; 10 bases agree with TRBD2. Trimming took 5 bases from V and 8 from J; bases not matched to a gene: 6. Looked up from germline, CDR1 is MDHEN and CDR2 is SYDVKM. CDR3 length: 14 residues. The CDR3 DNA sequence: TGTGCCAGCAGTGCTAGCGGGGGCGGCCATGAGCAGTTCTTC. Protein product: CASSASGGGHEQFF.

The CDR3 here is CASSLTGGTEAFF. CDR3 nucleotide sequence: TGTGCCAGCAGCCTCACAGGGGGCACTGAAGCTTTCTTT. The chain recombines TRBV7-8 with TRBJ1-1; 8 nucleotides match TRBD1. J was trimmed by 4 bases and V by 5 bases; bases with no gene match: 3. Germline lookup yields CDR1 SGHVS and CDR2 FQNEAQ. There are 13 residues in the CDR3.

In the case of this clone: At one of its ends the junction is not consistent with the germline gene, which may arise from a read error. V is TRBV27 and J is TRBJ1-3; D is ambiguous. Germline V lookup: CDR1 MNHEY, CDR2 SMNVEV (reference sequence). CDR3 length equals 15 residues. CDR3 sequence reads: CASSLGPDSANTIYF. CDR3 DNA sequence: TGTGCCAGCAGTTTAGGGCCAGACTCTGCAAACACCATATATTTT.

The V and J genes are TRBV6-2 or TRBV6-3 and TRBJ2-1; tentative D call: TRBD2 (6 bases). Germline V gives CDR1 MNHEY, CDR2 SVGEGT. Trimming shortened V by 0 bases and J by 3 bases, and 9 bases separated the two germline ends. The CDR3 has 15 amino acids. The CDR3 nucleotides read TGTGCCAGCAGTTACTCTGGCGGGGACTACAATGAGCAGTTCTTC. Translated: CASSYSGGDYNEQFF.